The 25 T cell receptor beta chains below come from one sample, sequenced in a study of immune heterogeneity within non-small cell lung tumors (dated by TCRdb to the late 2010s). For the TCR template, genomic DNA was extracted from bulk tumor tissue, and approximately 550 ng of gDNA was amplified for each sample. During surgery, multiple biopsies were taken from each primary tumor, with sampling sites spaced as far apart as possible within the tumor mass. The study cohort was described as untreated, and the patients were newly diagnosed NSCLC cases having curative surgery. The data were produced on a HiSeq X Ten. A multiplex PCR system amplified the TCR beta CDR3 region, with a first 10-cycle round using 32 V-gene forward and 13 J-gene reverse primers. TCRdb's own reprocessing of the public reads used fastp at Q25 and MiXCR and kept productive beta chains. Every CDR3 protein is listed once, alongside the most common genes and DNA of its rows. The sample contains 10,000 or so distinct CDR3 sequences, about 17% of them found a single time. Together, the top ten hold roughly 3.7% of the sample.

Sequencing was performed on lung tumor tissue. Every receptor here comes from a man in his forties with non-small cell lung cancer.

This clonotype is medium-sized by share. CDR3 DNA sequence: TGTGCCAGCAGTTACTCGATAGGGGGTGGCACAGATACGCAGTATTTT. It codes for CASSYSIGGGTDTQYF. V gene TRBV6-5 combines with J gene TRBJ2-3; maybe TRBD1 (6 bases). Deletions cut 0 bases from V and 1 base from J, with 11 bases between. The CDR3 has 16 amino acids. CDR1 is MNHEY, CDR2 SVGAGI, per germline.

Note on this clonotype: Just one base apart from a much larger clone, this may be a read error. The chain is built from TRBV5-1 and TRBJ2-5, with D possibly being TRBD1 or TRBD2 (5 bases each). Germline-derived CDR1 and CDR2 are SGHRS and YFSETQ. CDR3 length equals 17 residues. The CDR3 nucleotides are TGCGCCAGCAGCAACTTTGGAACTAGTTGGGGCCAAGAGACCCAGCACTTC. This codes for CASSNFGTSWGQETQHF.

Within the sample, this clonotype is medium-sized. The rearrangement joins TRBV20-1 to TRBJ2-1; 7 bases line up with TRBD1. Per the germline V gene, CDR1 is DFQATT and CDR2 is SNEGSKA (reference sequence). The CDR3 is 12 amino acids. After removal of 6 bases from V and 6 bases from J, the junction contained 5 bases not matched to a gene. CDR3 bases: TGCAGTGCGCCCGGGACAGTCAATGAGCAGTTCTTC. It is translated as CSAPGTVNEQFF.

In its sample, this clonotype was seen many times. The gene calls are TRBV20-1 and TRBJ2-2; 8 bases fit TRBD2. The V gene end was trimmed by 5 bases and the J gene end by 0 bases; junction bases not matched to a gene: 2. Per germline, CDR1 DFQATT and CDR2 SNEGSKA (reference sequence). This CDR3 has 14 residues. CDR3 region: CSAFGGANTGELFF. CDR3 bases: TGCAGTGCTTTCGGGGGGGCGAACACCGGGGAGCTGTTTTTT.

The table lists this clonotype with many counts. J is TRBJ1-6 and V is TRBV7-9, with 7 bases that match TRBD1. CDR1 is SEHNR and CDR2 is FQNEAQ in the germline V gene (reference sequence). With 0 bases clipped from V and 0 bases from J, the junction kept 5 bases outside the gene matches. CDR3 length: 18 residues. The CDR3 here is CASSLAEGDSSYNSPLHF. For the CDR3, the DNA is TGTGCCAGCAGCTTAGCTGAGGGGGACAGCTCCTATAATTCACCCCTCCACTTT.

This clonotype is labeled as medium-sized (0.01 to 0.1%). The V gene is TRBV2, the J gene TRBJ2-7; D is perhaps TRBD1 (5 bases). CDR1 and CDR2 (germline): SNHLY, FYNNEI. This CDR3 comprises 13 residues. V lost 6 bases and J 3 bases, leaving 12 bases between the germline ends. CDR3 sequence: CASSPRDSYEQYF. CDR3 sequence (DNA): TGTGCCAGCAGCCCTCGTGACAGCTACGAGCAGTACTTC.

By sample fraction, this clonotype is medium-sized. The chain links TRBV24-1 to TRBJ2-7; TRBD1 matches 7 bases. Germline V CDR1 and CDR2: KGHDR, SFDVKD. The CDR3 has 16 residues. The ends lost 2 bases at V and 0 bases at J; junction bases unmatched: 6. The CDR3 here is CATSDSRQGYSYEQYF. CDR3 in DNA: TGTGCCACCAGTGATTCGAGACAGGGTTACTCCTACGAGCAGTACTTC.

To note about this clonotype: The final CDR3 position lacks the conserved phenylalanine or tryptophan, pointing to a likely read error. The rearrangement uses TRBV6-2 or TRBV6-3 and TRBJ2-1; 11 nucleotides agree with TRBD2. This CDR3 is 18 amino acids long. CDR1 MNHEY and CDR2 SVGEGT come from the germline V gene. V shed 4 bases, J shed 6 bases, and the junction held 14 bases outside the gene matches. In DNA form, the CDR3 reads TGTGCCAGCAGTTTCCCTACTAGCGGGAGTGTTCTACGCAATGAGCAGTTCCTC. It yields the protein CASSFPTSGSVLRNEQFL.

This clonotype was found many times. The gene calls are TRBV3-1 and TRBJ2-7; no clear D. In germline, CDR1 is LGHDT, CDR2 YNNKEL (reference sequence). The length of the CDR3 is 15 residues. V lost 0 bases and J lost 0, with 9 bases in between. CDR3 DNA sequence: TGTGCCAGCAGCCAAGATCGGGCCTTCTCCTACGAGCAGTACTTC. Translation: CASSQDRAFSYEQYF.

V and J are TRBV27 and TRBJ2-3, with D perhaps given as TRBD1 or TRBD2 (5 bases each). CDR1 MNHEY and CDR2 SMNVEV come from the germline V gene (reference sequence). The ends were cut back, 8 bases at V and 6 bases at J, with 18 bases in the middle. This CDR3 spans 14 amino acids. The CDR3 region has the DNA TGTGCCAGCGTGGATTTGAGGGGTTGGGATACGCAGTATTTT. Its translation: CASVDLRGWDTQYF.

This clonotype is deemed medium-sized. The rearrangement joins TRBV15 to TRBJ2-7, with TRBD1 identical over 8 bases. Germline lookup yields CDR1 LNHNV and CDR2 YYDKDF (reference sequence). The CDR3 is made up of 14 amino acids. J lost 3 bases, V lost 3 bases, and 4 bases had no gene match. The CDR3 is CATSSGQGYYEQYF. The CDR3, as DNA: TGTGCCACCAGCAGTGGACAGGGTTACTACGAGCAGTACTTC.

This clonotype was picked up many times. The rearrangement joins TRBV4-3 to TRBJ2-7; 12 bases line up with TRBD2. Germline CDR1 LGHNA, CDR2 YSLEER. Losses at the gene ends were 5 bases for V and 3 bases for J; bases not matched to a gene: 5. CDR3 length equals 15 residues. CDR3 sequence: CASSKGLAGNYEQYF. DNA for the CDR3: TGCGCCAGCAGCAAAGGACTAGCGGGGAACTACGAGCAGTACTTC.

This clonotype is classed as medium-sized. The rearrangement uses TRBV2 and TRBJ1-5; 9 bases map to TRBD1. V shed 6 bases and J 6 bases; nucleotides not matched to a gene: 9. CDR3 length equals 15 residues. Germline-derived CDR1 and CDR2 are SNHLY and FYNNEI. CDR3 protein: CASRVGQGISQPQHF. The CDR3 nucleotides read TGTGCCAGCAGGGTGGGACAGGGAATCAGTCAGCCCCAGCATTTT.

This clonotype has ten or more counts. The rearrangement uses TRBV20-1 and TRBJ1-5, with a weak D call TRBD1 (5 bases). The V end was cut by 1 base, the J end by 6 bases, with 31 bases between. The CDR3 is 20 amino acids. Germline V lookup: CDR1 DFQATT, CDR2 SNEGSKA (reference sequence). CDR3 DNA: TGCAGTGCTAGAGTTATAAGGGTCATCAAATTAAGGGGACGAGGTCAGCCCCAGCATTTT. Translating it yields CSARVIRVIKLRGRGQPQHF.

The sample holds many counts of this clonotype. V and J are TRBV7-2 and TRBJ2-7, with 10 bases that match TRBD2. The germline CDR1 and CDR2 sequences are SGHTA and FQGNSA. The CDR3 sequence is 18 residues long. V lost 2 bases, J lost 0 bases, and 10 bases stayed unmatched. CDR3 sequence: CASSLSGTSEFSSYEQYF. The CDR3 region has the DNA TGTGCCAGCAGCTTATCCGGGACTAGCGAGTTTAGCTCCTACGAGCAGTACTTC.

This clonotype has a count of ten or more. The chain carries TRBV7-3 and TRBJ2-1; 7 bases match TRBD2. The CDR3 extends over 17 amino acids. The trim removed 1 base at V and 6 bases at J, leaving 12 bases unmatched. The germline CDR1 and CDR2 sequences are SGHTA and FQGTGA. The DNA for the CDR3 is TGTGCCAGCAGCTTAAGGCCCTGGGGGAGGGCCTCCAATGAGCAGTTCTTC. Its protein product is CASSLRPWGRASNEQFF.

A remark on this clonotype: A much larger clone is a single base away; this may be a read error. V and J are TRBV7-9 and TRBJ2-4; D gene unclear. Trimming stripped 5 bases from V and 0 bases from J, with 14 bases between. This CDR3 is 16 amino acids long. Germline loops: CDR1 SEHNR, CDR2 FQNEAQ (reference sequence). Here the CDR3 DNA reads TGTGCCAGCAGCCGTCAATCGACACTAGCCAAAAACATTCAGTACTTC. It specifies CASSRQSTLAKNIQYF.

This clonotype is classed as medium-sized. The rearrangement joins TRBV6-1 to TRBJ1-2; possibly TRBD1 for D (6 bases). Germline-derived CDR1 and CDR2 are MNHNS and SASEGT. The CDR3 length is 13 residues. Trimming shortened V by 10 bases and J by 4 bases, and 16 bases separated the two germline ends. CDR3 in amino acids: CATQGQISYGYTF. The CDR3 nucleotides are TGTGCCACCCAGGGACAAATCTCCTATGGCTACACCTTC.

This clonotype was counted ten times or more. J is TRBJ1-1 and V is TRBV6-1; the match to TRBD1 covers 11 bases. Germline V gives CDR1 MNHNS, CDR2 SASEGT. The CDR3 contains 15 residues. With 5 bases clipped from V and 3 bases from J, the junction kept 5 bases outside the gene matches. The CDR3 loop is CASSPRGQGDTEAFF. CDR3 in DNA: TGTGCCAGCAGTCCACGGGGACAGGGGGACACTGAAGCTTTCTTT.

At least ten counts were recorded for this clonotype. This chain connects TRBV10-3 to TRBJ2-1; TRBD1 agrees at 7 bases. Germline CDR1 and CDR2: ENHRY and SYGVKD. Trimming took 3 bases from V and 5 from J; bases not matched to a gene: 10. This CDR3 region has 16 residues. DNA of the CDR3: TGTGCCATCAGTGACCCTAACAGGGGCCGAAACAATGAGCAGTTCTTC. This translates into CAISDPNRGRNNEQFF.

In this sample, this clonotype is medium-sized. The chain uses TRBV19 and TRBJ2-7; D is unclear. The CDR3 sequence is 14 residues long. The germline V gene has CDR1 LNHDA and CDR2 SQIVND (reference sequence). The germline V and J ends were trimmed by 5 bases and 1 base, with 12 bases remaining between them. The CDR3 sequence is CASSVGLFSYEQYF. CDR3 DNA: TGTGCCAGTAGTGTAGGCTTATTTTCCTACGAGCAGTACTTC.

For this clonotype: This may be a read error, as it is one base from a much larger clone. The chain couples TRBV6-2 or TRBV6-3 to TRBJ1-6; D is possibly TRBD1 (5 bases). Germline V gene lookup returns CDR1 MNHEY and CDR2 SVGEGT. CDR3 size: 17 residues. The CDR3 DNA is TGTGCCAGCCGTTACTCGACGCCAGGGAACCATAATTCACCCCTCCACTTT. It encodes CASRYSTPGNHNSPLHF.

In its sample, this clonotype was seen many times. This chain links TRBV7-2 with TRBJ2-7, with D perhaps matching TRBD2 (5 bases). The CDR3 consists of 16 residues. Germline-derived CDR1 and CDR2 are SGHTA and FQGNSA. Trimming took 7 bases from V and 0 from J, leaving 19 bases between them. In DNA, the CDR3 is TGTGCCAGCACCCCTCCGTACGGGGAAGGCTCCTACGAGCAGTACTTC. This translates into CASTPPYGEGSYEQYF.

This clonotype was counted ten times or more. CDR3 loop: CASSLRSSLGTDTQYF. As DNA, the CDR3 is TGTGCCAGCAGCTTAAGGTCGTCACTTGGGACAGATACGCAGTATTTT. This chain joins TRBV7-2 and TRBJ2-3; D remains ambiguous. The germline V gene encodes CDR1 SGHTA and CDR2 FQGNSA. The CDR3 runs to 16 residues. Trimming took off 2 bases at V and 3 bases at J, with 15 bases between the two ends. The variable domain in full, completed from reference TRBV7-2 and TRBJ2-3, reads GAGVSQSPSNKVTEKGKDVELRCDPISGHTALYWYRQSLGQGLEFLIYFQGNSAPDKSGLPSDRFSAERTGGSVSTLTIQRTQQEDSAVYLCASSLRSSLGTDTQYFGPGTRLTVL.

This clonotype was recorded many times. This CDR3 reads CASSILAGVEDTQYF. The CDR3 nucleotides read TGTGCCAGTAGTATCCTAGCGGGGGTTGAAGATACGCAGTATTTT. The rearrangement links TRBV19 to TRBJ2-3; 10 nucleotides line up with TRBD2. The germline gives CDR1 LNHDA, CDR2 SQIVND (reference sequence). V was pared by 3 bases and J by 5 bases, with 5 bases of the junction left unmatched. This CDR3 comprises 15 residues. The full variable domain, completed using reference TRBV19 and TRBJ2-3, is DGGITQSPKYLFRKEGQNVTLSCEQNLNHDAMYWYRQDPGQGLRLIYYSQIVNDFQKGDIAEGYSVSREKKESFPLTVTSAQKNPTAFYLCASSILAGVEDTQYFGPGTRLTVL.